The entry below describes one TCR beta chain. Germline CDR1 MNHEY, CDR2 SMNVEV (reference sequence). CDR3 length equals 15 residues. These data are taken from a study of immune characterization of retroperitoneal liposarcoma. Via MiXCR, TCRdb re-called the PCR reads, giving one row per CDR3 protein. This sample has some 20,000 distinct CDR3 sequences, with more than 35% found just once. This sequence joins TRBV27 and TRBJ2-5; TRBD1 matches 9 bases. The J call is uncertain, as TRBJ2-1 better fits the DNA end. Sequencing was carried out using blood. This receptor was identified in a male donor with retroperitoneal liposarcoma. The CDR3 loop is CASSLAGQGPFEQFF. CDR3 in DNA: TGTGCCAGCAGTTTAGCTGGACAGGGGCCGTTCGAGCAGTTCTTC.